The entry that follows covers one T cell receptor (beta chain) sequence. The antigen is unknown. The record originates from a study of T cell responses to AZD1222 COVID-19 vaccine. Study summary: Some second doses came at about 4 weeks and others at about 12 weeks; these were pooled.

Assay: immunoSEQ multiplex PCR; the TCRdb copy retains only in-frame clones and omits some. The sample lists under 200,000 clones, roughly 92% occurring once. Whole-study findings and limits: Spike as a whole was targeted by vaccine-associated CD4 TCRs, dominant at 160-218 and 743-854. Donors skewed white British and female; clonal diversity was possibly underestimated.

Germline V gives CDR1 MNHEY, CDR2 SVGAGI. The CDR3 is made up of 12 amino acids. Trimming left V 7 bases short and J 4 bases short, with 10 bases between. This sequence joins TRBV6-5 and TRBJ1-1, with a tentative D call TRBD1 (5 bases). The TCR comes from an adult in good health. The source was peripheral blood, collected on day 0 of AZD1222 vaccination. CDR3 sequence (DNA): TGTGCCAGCACTCTGGGGGTCACTGAAGCTTTCTTT. Amino acid sequence: CASTLGVTEAFF.